The rows below give T cell receptor beta chains drawn from one sample of a study of T cell changes during pregnancy in multiple sclerosis. Profiled with immunoSEQ multiplex PCR; TCRdb holds only in-frame clones, not every one. The sample yields tens of thousands of clones, 91% seen once. The sequenced sample was CD4+ T cells from peripheral blood mononuclear cells, obtained in the third trimester of pregnancy. The source is a female donor with multiple sclerosis, enrolled in a pregnancy study. Each CDR3 is given with its conserved first and last residue. D genes are given only for firm matches. Not every row has a clone size; where given, it reads once, few, many or a size class.

v_gene	abundance	j_gene	d_gene	CDR3nt	CDR3aa
TRBV6-1	.	TRBJ2-3	.	TGTGCCAGCAGTGCATGGGACTCCAAAGATACGCAGTATTTT	CASSAWDSKDTQYF
TRBV27	.	TRBJ2-5	TRBD2	TGTGCCAGCAGGAGATTAGCGGGGGGCCCCCGCGAGACCCAGTACTTC	CASRRLAGGPRETQYF
TRBV18	.	TRBJ1-1	.	TGTGCCAGCTCACCACCTTCGGGGTGGAGCACTGAAGCTTTCTTT	CASSPPSGWSTEAFF
TRBV6-1	.	TRBJ2-3	.	TGTGCCAGCAGAAGTAAGTCGGGCACAGATACGCAGTATTTT	CASRSKSGTDTQYF
TRBV10-2	.	TRBJ1-2	.	TGCGCCAGCAGAGTGACAGCGATCCGCGACCCAAAAGACTATGGCTACACCTTC	CASRVTAIRDPKDYGYTF
TRBV11-3	.	TRBJ2-3	TRBD2	TGTGCCAGCAGCCCCTCCGGGACTAGCGGGGGGCGGGATACGCAGTATTTT	CASSPSGTSGGRDTQYF
TRBV18	.	TRBJ1-6	.	TGTGCCAGCTCACCACGTCCAGGCGGGAGCTCCTATAATTCACCCCTCCACTTT	CASSPRPGGSSYNSPLHF
TRBV10-3	.	TRBJ1-5	.	TGTGCCATCAGGCCGACAGACGATCAGCCCCAGCATTTT	CAIRPTDDQPQHF
TRBV30	.	TRBJ2-1	TRBD2	TGTGCCTGCCGAAGCGGGGGCACAGGTATTGAGCAGTTCTTC	CACRSGGTGIEQFF
TRBV10-3	.	TRBJ1-2	TRBD1	TGTGCCATCAGTGAGGCCCAGGGGGACGGCTACACCTTC	CAISEAQGDGYTF
TRBV11-2	.	TRBJ1-2	.	TGTGCCAGCAGCTCCACAGGCTATGGCTACACCTTC	CASSSTGYGYTF
TRBV9	.	TRBJ2-1	.	TGTGCCAGCAGCCCGGGGACTCTCTACAATGAGCAGTTCTTC	CASSPGTLYNEQFF
TRBV7-8	.	TRBJ2-7	TRBD1	TGTGCCAGCAGCTTAAGACAGGGATTAGGATCCTACGAGCAGTACTTC	CASSLRQGLGSYEQYF
TRBV6-6	.	TRBJ1-2	.	TGTGCCAGCAGTTACTCGTCAGGGCTTTCTAACTATGGCTACACCTTC	CASSYSSGLSNYGYTF
TRBV4-2	.	TRBJ2-1	.	TGTGCCAGCAGCCAGGTAGGACTTGGCTCCGACAATGAGCAGTTCTTC	CASSQVGLGSDNEQFF
TRBV6-5	.	TRBJ1-2	TRBD1	TGTGCCAGCAGCCGCGGACAGGGCTATGGCTACACCTTC	CASSRGQGYGYTF
TRBV7-3	.	TRBJ2-1	.	TGTGCCAGCAGCTCCGGGGAGGGGGGGCGGTGGAACAATGAGCAGTTCTTC	CASSSGEGGRWNNEQFF
TRBV7-3	.	TRBJ2-3	.	TGTGCCAGCAGCCCGGGACTCCCCACAGATACGCAGTATTTT	CASSPGLPTDTQYF
TRBV11-3	.	TRBJ2-5	.	TGTGCCAGCAGCTCTGAGGAGACCCAGTACTTC	CASSSEETQYF
TRBV19	.	TRBJ2-2	TRBD1	TGTGCCAGTAGCACCCGGGACAGGGGAACCGGGGAGCTGTTTTTT	CASSTRDRGTGELFF
TRBV4-3	.	TRBJ2-3	.	TGCGCCAGCAGCCAAGAACTAGATTACGCAGATACGCAGTATTTT	CASSQELDYADTQYF
TRBV11-2	.	TRBJ2-7	.	TGTGCCAGCAGCCCGAGGGGGATCGAGCAGTACTTC	CASSPRGIEQYF
TRBV2	.	TRBJ2-2	.	TGTGCCAGCAGTGCGGGGTCGAACACCGGGGAGCTGTTTTTT	CASSAGSNTGELFF
TRBV18	.	TRBJ1-1	TRBD1	TGTGCCAGCTCTCCCGGACAGGGTACTGAAGCTTTCTTT	CASSPGQGTEAFF
TRBV18	.	TRBJ1-1	.	TGTGCCAGCTCACCACGGGACACTACGACCACTGAAGCTTTCTTT	CASSPRDTTTTEAFF
TRBV10-1	.	TRBJ1-1	.	TGCGCCAGCTCTTTACAGGGGAACACTGAAGCTTTCTTT	CASSLQGNTEAFF
TRBV7-2	once	TRBJ1-2	.	TGTGCCAGCAGCTTAGGCGGAGGGACCGACTATGGCTACACCTTC	CASSLGGGTDYGYTF
TRBV21-1	.	TRBJ1-6	.	TGTGCCAGCAGCAAAGGGATGGGAATCTCACCGGAGGGACTCTCCTATAATTCACCCCTCCACTTT	CASSKGMGISPEGLSYNSPLHF
TRBV10-1	few	TRBJ1-2	.	TGCGCCAGCAGCCCCGACACCTACTATGGCTACACCTTC	CASSPDTYYGYTF
TRBV5-1	.	TRBJ2-2	TRBD1	TGCGCCAGCAGCCGGGACAGGGCGAACACCGGGGAGCTGTTTTTT	CASSRDRANTGELFF
TRBV27	.	TRBJ1-1	.	TGTGCCAGCAGATTGACAGGAGAGAACACTGAAGCTTTCTTT	CASRLTGENTEAFF
TRBV7-2	.	TRBJ2-1	.	TGTGCCAGCAGTCAAGGGAGCTCCTACAATGAGCAGTTCTTC	CASSQGSSYNEQFF
TRBV18	.	TRBJ2-7	TRBD1	TGTGCCAGCGACGGGACAGGGGGTGGCGAGCAGTACTTC	CASDGTGGGEQYF
TRBV5-8	once	TRBJ1-5	TRBD1	TGTGCCAGCAGGTCGCCGGGACAGGGAAAGAATCAGCCCCAGCATTTT	CASRSPGQGKNQPQHF
TRBV28	.	TRBJ2-7	TRBD1	TGTGCCAGCTTTGGGGACAGGTACTCCTACGAGCAGTACTTC	CASFGDRYSYEQYF
TRBV7-2	few	TRBJ1-2	.	TGTGCCAGCAGCTTAGGTGCCGGGACACCAGCTAACTATGGCTACACCTTC	CASSLGAGTPANYGYTF
TRBV29-1	.	TRBJ2-3	.	TGCAGCGTTGATCGGCAGGGGGGATACACAGATACGCAGTATTTT	CSVDRQGGYTDTQYF
TRBV5-4	.	TRBJ1-1	.	TGTGCCAGCAGCTGGGAGCCCCTTAACACTGAAGCTTTCTTT	CASSWEPLNTEAFF
TRBV27	.	TRBJ1-6	TRBD1	TGTGCCAGCAGTTTATTGGGGACAGGGGATTCACCCCTCCACTTT	CASSLLGTGDSPLHF
TRBV18	.	TRBJ1-1	TRBD1	TGTGCCAGCTCGCCCACAGGGGCCTCGAACACTGAAGCTTTCTTT	CASSPTGASNTEAFF
TRBV2	.	TRBJ1-2	.	TGTGCCAGCAGTCCCGCATTGACAGGAAACTATGGCTACACCTTC	CASSPALTGNYGYTF